This T cell receptor (beta chain) came from a study of Ad26.COV2.S vaccination and SARS-CoV-2 variants. Only in-frame clones appear in the TCRdb table, and some are missing; sequencing was by immunoSEQ multiplex PCR. The table records approximately 410,000 clones, around 93% of them present only once. Noted treatment: some 19 received Ad26.COV2.S at low or high dose, single or two shots; 5 received placebo; per-sample allocation not given. Material that was analyzed had been drawn on day 63 after the first vaccine or placebo injection. Built on an Ad26 vector, the vaccine expressed Wuhan-strain SARS-CoV-2 spike. This sequence originates from a person between 18 and 65 years old who received the Ad26.COV2.S COVID-19 vaccine or a placebo. The sequenced sample was peripheral blood, obtained in a trial of Ad26.COV2.S vaccine versus placebo.

The CDR3 loop is CALGTAWSYEQYF. CDR3 sequence (DNA): TGTGCCCTGGGGACAGCGTGGTCCTACGAGCAGTACTTC. V is TRBV21-1 and J is TRBJ2-7; the D call TRBD1 from the table was never checked on the DNA. TRBV21-1 represents a pseudogene. The CDR3 loop spans 13 amino acids.